The entry below gives a single TCR beta chain sequence along with its context. The antigen is undetermined. The CDR3 consists of 13 residues. The germline V and J ends were trimmed by 0 bases and 1 base, with 3 bases remaining between them. Germline CDR1 reads KGHSH; CDR2 reads LQKENI. The sample originates from a study of T cell responses to AZD1222 COVID-19 vaccine. Study as a whole: Pooled together were second doses at about 4 or about 12 weeks. Study outcomes and limitations: Sampling that yielded the repertoires occurred only after the peak T cell response. Targeting of unmutated variant regions was reportedly seen in nearly half of spike-specific TCRs. Donor demographics were predominantly white British with a female majority; clonal diversity may be underestimated.

Only in-frame clones appear in the TCRdb table, and some are missing; sequencing was by immunoSEQ multiplex PCR. The sample shows 90,000 to 95,000 clones, about 90% of them seen only once. V usage is TRBV18 and J usage is TRBJ1-1; D is uncertain. Sequences were derived from peripheral blood, sampled on day 0 of AZD1222 vaccination. This receptor was identified in an adult in good health. CDR3 in amino acids: CASSPPQNTEAFF. DNA for the CDR3: TGTGCCAGCTCACCACCACAGAACACTGAAGCTTTCTTT. The whole variable domain, filled in from reference TRBV18 and TRBJ1-1, reads NAGVMQNPRHLVRRRGQEARLRCSPMKGHSHVYWYRQLPEEGLKFMVYLQKENIIDESGMPKERFSAEFPKEGPSILRIQQVVRGDSAAYFCASSPPQNTEAFFGQGTRLTVV.